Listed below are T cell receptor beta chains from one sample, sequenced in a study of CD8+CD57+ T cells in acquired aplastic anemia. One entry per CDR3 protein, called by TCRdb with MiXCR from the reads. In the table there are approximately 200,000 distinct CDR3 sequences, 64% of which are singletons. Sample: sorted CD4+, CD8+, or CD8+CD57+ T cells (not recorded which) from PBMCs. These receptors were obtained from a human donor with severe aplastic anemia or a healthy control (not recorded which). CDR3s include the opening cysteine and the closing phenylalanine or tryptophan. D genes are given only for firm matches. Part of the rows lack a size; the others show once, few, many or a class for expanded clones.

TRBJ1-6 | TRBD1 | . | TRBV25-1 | CASSEMGQYNSPLHF | TGTGCCAGCAGTGAGATGGGACAGTATAATTCACCCCTCCACTTT
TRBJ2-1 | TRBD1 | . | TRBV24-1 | CATSAPGQETYNEQFF | TGTGCCACCAGTGCGCCGGGACAGGAGACCTACAATGAGCAGTTCTTC
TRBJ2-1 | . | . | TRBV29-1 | CSVAGVYNEQFF | TGCAGCGTCGCAGGGGTCTACAATGAGCAGTTCTTC
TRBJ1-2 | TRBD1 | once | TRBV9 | CASSGQGFYGYTF | TGTGCCAGCAGCGGACAGGGATTCTATGGCTACACCTTC
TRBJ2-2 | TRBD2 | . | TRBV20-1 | CSAISSSGGTGELFF | TGCAGTGCTATATCGTCTAGCGGGGGCACCGGGGAGCTGTTTTTT
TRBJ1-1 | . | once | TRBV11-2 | CASSSQGSYTKAFF | TGTGCCAGCAGCTCTCAGGGGTCGTATACTAAAGCTTTCTTT
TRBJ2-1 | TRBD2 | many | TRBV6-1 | CASKAGGWSYNEQFF | TGTGCCAGCAAAGCGGGGGGGTGGTCCTACAATGAGCAGTTCTTC
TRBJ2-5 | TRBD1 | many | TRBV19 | CASSPQSRDRGGETQYF | TGTGCCAGTAGTCCACAGTCCCGGGACAGGGGCGGAGAGACCCAGTACTTC
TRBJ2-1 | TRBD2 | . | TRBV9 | CASSPRVAGKNEQFF | TGTGCCAGCAGCCCCCGGGTAGCGGGAAAGAATGAGCAGTTCTTC
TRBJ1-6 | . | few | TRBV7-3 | CASSLRSGGNSPLHF | TGTGCCAGCAGCTTAAGGTCCGGGGGTAATTCACCCCTCCACTTT
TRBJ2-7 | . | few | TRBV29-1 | CSVAGTDVRVKYF | TGCAGCGTTGCCGGGACGGACGTACGAGTGAAGTACTTC
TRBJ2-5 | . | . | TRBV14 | CASSLTGRQETQYF | TGTGCCAGCAGCCTGACAGGACGACAAGAGACCCAGTACTTC
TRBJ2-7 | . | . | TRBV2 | CASAGSYEQYF | TGTGCTAGTGCGGGCAGCTACGAGCAGTACTTC
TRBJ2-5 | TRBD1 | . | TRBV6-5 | CASSVEAGTAKETQYF | TGTGCCAGCAGTGTAGAAGCCGGGACAGCCAAAGAGACCCAGTACTTC
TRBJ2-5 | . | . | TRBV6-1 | CASSPYRVGETQYF | TGTGCCAGCAGTCCATACCGTGTGGGCGAGACCCAGTACTTC
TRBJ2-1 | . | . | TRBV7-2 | CASSPTGIGNEQFF | TGTGCCAGCAGCCCAACAGGGATTGGCAATGAGCAGTTCTTC
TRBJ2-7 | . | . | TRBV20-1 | CSARDLHGKSSYEQYF | TGCAGTGCTAGAGATCTGCACGGGAAGAGCTCCTACGAGCAGTACTTC
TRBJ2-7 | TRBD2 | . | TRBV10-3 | CAIGTSLAGVEQYF | TGTGCCATCGGAACATCCTTAGCGGGAGTCGAGCAGTACTTC
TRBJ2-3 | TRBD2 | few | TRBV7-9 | CASSYWGLADPDTQYF | TGTGCCAGCAGCTATTGGGGACTAGCAGATCCAGATACGCAGTATTTT
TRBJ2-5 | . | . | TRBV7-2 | CASSLSGVVGETQYF | TGTGCCAGCAGCTTATCTGGGGTGGTGGGGGAGACCCAGTACTTC
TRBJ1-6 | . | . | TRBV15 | CATSRDHFALHF | TGTGCCACCAGCAGAGATCATTTTGCCCTCCACTTT
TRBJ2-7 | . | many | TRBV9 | CASSEGQYYEQYF | TGTGCCAGCAGCGAGGGACAATATTACGAGCAGTACTTC
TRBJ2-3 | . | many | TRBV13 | CASSLGRTDTQYF | TGTGCCAGCAGCTTAGGCCGGACAGATACGCAGTATTTT
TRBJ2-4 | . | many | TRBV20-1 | CSARGRRPGIQYF | TGCAGTGCTAGAGGCAGACGGCCGGGGATTCAGTACTTC
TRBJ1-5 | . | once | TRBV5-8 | CASSFVLPQHF | TGTGCCAGCAGCTTCGTCCTGCCCCAGCATTTT
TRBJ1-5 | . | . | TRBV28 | CASTFHQSSNQPQHF | TGTGCCAGCACCTTTCATCAGAGTAGCAATCAGCCCCAGCATTTT
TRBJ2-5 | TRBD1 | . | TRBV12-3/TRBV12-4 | CASSPGDRQETQYF | TGTGCCAGCAGTCCAGGGGACAGGCAAGAGACCCAGTACTTC
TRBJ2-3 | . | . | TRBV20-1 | CSARPRGGGTQYF | TGCAGTGCTAGACCAAGGGGCGGAGGTACGCAGTATTTT
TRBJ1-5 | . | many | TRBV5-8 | CASSLGMGSNQPQHF | TGTGCCAGCAGCTTGGGCATGGGGAGCAATCAGCCCCAGCATTTT
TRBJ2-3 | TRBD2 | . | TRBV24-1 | CATSFSGDTTDTQYF | TGTGCCACCAGCTTTAGCGGGGACACCACAGATACGCAGTATTTT
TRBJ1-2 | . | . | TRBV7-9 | CASSQVVGSYGYTF | TGTGCCAGCAGCCAGGTGGTAGGGAGCTATGGCTACACCTTC